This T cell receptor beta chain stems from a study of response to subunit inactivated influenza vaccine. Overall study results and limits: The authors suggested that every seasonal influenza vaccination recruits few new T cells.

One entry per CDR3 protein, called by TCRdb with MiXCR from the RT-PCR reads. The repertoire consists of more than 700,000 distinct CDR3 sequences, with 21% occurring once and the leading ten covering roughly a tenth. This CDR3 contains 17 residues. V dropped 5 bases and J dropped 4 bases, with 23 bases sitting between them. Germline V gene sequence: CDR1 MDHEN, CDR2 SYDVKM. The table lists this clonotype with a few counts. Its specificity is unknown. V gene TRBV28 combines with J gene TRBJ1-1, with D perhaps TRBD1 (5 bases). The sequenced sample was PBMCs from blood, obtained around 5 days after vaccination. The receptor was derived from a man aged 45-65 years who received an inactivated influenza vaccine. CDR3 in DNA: TGTGCCAGCAGTCCACAAGGTAGACCCGGGGGTGGCACTGAAGCTTTCTTT. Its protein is CASSPQGRPGGGTEAFF.